A selection of T cell receptor beta chains follows, all from one sample in a study of blood T cells in healthy people across ages. TCRdb called the 5' RACE reads again in MiXCR, with one record for every CDR3 protein. Found here are about 640,000 distinct CDR3 sequences, roughly 58% of them singletons; the top ten hold about two fifths. Sequencing was done on a sample of blood. Receptors were obtained from a man in his 60s in good health. CDR3s include the opening cysteine and the closing phenylalanine or tryptophan. D genes are given only for firm matches. Clone size is given for some rows only: seen once, a few or many times, or a class if the clone is expanded.

v_call	clone_size	d_call	j_call	cdr3_aa	cdr3_nt
TRBV5-1	few	NA	TRBJ2-3	CASSGDSLTDTQYF	TGCGCCAGCAGCGGGGACTCCCTCACAGATACGCAGTATTTT
TRBV29-1	many	TRBD2	TRBJ2-7	CSTSGTSGAYEQYF	TGCAGCACCTCCGGGACTAGCGGGGCCTACGAGCAGTACTTC
TRBV7-2	few	NA	TRBJ1-5	CASSEVRNQPQHF	TGTGCCAGCAGCGAAGTAAGGAATCAGCCCCAGCATTTT
TRBV3-1	NA	NA	TRBJ2-5	CASSDRYDEQYF	TGTGCCAGCAGCGACCGTTACGATGAGCAGTACTTC
TRBV6-1	NA	NA	TRBJ1-5	CAISPSLDQPQHF	TGTGCCATCTCCCCCAGTCTAGATCAGCCCCAGCATTTT
TRBV4-2	few	TRBD2	TRBJ2-1	CASSQETSASGGDNEQFF	TGTGCCAGCAGCCAAGAAACTTCGGCTAGCGGGGGAGACAATGAGCAGTTCTTC
TRBV20-1	NA	NA	TRBJ2-4	CSAPTLGRAKNIQYF	TGCAGTGCCCCCACCCTGGGGAGAGCCAAAAACATTCAGTACTTC
TRBV9	few	TRBD1	TRBJ2-6	CASSLGQGPSGANVLTF	TGTGCCAGCAGCCTTGGACAGGGGCCCTCTGGGGCCAACGTCCTGACTTTC
TRBV5-1	NA	NA	TRBJ2-7	CASSLLPSQAFYSYEQYF	TGCGCCAGCAGCTTGTTGCCCTCTCAGGCGTTTTACTCCTACGAGCAGTACTTC
TRBV12-3/TRBV12-4	NA	NA	TRBJ2-1	CASTSVRGGQFF	TGTGCCAGCACCAGTGTAAGGGGCGGTCAGTTCTTC
TRBV29-1	NA	NA	TRBJ2-2	CSVDPRGPGELFF	TGCAGCGTTGACCCCAGGGGTCCCGGGGAGCTGTTTTTT
TRBV6-6	NA	NA	TRBJ2-7	CASSYSRGQGGYEQYF	TGTGCCAGCAGTTACTCGAGGGGCCAGGGGGGCTACGAGCAGTACTTC
TRBV10-3	few	NA	TRBJ2-5	CAISDLGGRQETQYF	TGTGCCATCAGTGACCTCGGTGGAAGACAGGAGACCCAGTACTTC
TRBV7-2	NA	NA	TRBJ2-3	CASSSSGTSRSTDTQYF	TGTGCCAGCAGCTCCTCTGGGACATCCCGGTCCACAGATACGCAGTATTTT
TRBV7-2	NA	NA	TRBJ1-1	CASSLYISTEAFF	TGTGCCAGCAGCTTATATATTAGCACTGAAGCTTTCTTT
TRBV20-1	NA	NA	TRBJ2-6	CSAPVAGAGANVLTF	TGCAGTGCTCCAGTGGCCGGGGCTGGGGCCAACGTCCTGACTTTC
TRBV20-1	NA	NA	TRBJ2-5	CSARVDQQHGETQYF	TGCAGTGCTAGAGTCGACCAGCAGCATGGGGAGACCCAGTACTTC
TRBV7-9	once	NA	TRBJ2-1	CASSLVVGRHEQFF	TGTGCCAGCAGCTTAGTGGTGGGGCGCCATGAGCAGTTCTTC
TRBV7-8	few	TRBD2	TRBJ2-1	CASSPMGGGAFNEQFF	TGTGCCAGCAGCCCCATGGGCGGGGGGGCGTTCAATGAGCAGTTCTTC
TRBV14	few	TRBD2	TRBJ2-1	CASSQRADTGGPRNEQFF	TGTGCCAGCAGCCAAAGAGCCGACACGGGGGGGCCCCGCAATGAGCAGTTCTTC
TRBV5-5	NA	TRBD1	TRBJ1-5	CASSPGQGWQPQHF	TGTGCCAGCAGCCCGGGACAGGGGTGGCAGCCCCAGCATTTT
TRBV2	once	NA	TRBJ2-5	CAIGPRGPETQYF	TGTGCCATCGGACCTAGGGGCCCGGAGACCCAGTACTTC
TRBV10-3	few	NA	TRBJ2-4	CAISESTRAKNIQYF	TGTGCCATCAGTGAGTCGACCAGAGCCAAAAACATTCAGTACTTC
TRBV7-2	few	TRBD1	TRBJ1-1	CASSATGVRDTEAFF	TGTGCCAGCAGCGCGACAGGGGTTCGGGACACTGAAGCTTTCTTT
TRBV20-1	NA	NA	TRBJ1-4	CSASRTATNEKLFF	TGCAGTGCTAGTCGGACAGCAACTAATGAAAAACTGTTTTTT
TRBV10-3	NA	TRBD1	TRBJ1-2	CAISGTGSYGYTF	TGTGCCATCAGTGGGACAGGGAGCTATGGCTACACCTTC
TRBV28	few	NA	TRBJ2-7	CASKGSYEQYF	TGTGCCAGCAAGGGATCATACGAGCAGTACTTC
TRBV20-1	NA	TRBD1	TRBJ2-7	CSASPGQTYEQYF	TGCAGTGCTAGTCCGGGACAGACCTACGAGCAGTACTTC
TRBV6-6	NA	TRBD1	TRBJ2-5	CASSYQGDQETQYF	TGTGCCAGCAGTTATCAGGGGGACCAAGAGACCCAGTACTTC
TRBV4-1	few	NA	TRBJ2-7	CASSYTGSTFSYEQYF	TGCGCCAGCAGTTACACAGGGAGCACCTTCTCCTACGAGCAGTACTTC
TRBV7-9	NA	NA	TRBJ1-4	CASSPGFSNEKLFF	TGTGCCAGCAGCCCAGGATTCAGTAATGAAAAACTGTTTTTT
TRBV29-1	NA	NA	TRBJ2-3	CSTLPTLSTDTQYF	TGCAGCACCTTACCGACGCTTAGCACAGATACGCAGTATTTT
TRBV7-9	few	TRBD2	TRBJ2-1	CASSLGGSGGAYEQFF	TGTGCCAGCAGCTTAGGGGGTAGCGGGGGGGCCTATGAGCAGTTCTTC
TRBV6-2/TRBV6-3	NA	TRBD1	TRBJ2-5	CASSRPPGQGMRETQYF	TGTGCCAGCAGTAGGCCTCCGGGACAGGGCATGAGAGAGACCCAGTACTTC
TRBV28	once	TRBD1	TRBJ2-4	CASIGTGERAKNIQYF	TGTGCCAGCATTGGGACAGGGGAGAGAGCCAAAAACATTCAGTACTTC
TRBV20-1	few	NA	TRBJ1-6	CSARRRNSPLHF	TGCAGTGCTAGACGACGGAATTCACCCCTCCACTTT
TRBV25-1	NA	NA	TRBJ2-5	CASSESWRGQETQYF	TGTGCCAGCAGTGAGTCGTGGAGGGGGCAAGAGACCCAGTACTTC
TRBV5-1	NA	NA	TRBJ1-2	CASSFGVEYGYTF	TGCGCCAGCAGCTTCGGGGTTGAATATGGCTACACCTTC
TRBV12-3/TRBV12-4	few	NA	TRBJ1-5	CASSWEGETQPQHF	TGTGCCAGCAGTTGGGAGGGCGAAACCCAGCCCCAGCATTTT
TRBV4-2	NA	TRBD2	TRBJ2-1	CASSRRVTSGGSYNEQFF	TGTGCCAGCAGCCGACGAGTTACTAGCGGGGGATCCTACAATGAGCAGTTCTTC
TRBV3-1	once	TRBD2	TRBJ2-3	CASSPRLAGGLEQYF	TGTGCCAGCAGCCCCAGACTAGCGGGGGGGCTTGAGCAGTATTTT
TRBV9	NA	NA	TRBJ2-6	CASSVIGLSGANVLTF	TGTGCCAGCAGCGTAATAGGCCTCTCTGGGGCCAACGTCCTGACTTTC
TRBV7-2	few	NA	TRBJ2-1	CASSPRSNPNEQFF	TGTGCCAGCAGCCCCCGGTCCAATCCGAATGAGCAGTTCTTC
TRBV13	NA	NA	TRBJ2-3	CASSPGHRTDTQYF	TGTGCCAGCAGCCCGGGACACCGGACAGATACGCAGTATTTT